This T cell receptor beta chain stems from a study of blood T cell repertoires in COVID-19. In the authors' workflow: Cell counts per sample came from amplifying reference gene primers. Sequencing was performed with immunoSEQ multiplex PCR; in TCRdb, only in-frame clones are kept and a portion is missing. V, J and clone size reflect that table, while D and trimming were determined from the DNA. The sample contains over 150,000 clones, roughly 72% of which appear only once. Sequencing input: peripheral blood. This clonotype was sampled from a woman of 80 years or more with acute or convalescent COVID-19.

Here the CDR3 reads CASSLGGLTDTQYF. The CDR3 DNA reads as TGTGCCAGCAGCTTAGGAGGGCTTACAGATACGCAGTATTTT. The chain is built from TRBV11-1 and TRBJ2-3; maybe TRBD2 (5 bases). V lost 1 base to trimming and J lost 3 bases, with 8 bases between them. Per the germline V gene, CDR1 is SGHAT and CDR2 is FQDESV (reference sequence). CDR3 length: 14 residues.